Shown below are 10 T cell receptor beta chains from a single sample sequenced in a study of T cells in Graves' hyperthyroidism and ophthalmopathy. Regions amplified from RNA transcripts were the TCR beta CDR3 regions. A first-round RT-PCR of the TCR CDR3 used the HTBI primer set. Each CDR3 protein gets one entry after TCRdb re-called the multiplex PCR reads with MiXCR. The sample comprises roughly 660,000 distinct CDR3 sequences, around 15% of which are singletons, and about 14% rests with the top ten. The sample was blood. The origin of the receptors is a man in his fifties or sixties with Graves' hyperthyroidism.

The chain combines TRBV10-2 with TRBJ2-7; TRBD2 agrees at 7 bases. V gave up 3 bases and J gave up 0 bases; unmatched junction bases: 11. Germline CDR1 and CDR2: WSHSY and SAAADI. The CDR3 is 17 amino acids. This CDR3 is CASSEYFGGTFSYEQYF. The CDR3 nucleotides read TGCGCCAGCAGTGAATACTTCGGGGGGACGTTCTCCTACGAGCAGTACTTC.

The table lists this clonotype with a few counts. This chain links TRBV19 with TRBJ1-1; D not certain. This CDR3 has 13 amino acids. Germline lookup yields CDR1 LNHDA and CDR2 SQIVND (reference sequence). The V gene lost 4 bases and the J gene lost 1 base, with 7 bases spanning the gap. CDR3 nucleotide sequence: TGTGCCAGTAGTAAGAGGGAGAACACTGAAGCTTTCTTT. Its protein is CASSKRENTEAFF.

On this clonotype: A read error is possible here, since a much larger clone lies one base away. This chain links TRBV20-1 with TRBJ2-2; a possible D gene is TRBD1 (5 bases). This CDR3 is 15 amino acids long. With 4 bases removed from V and 6 bases from J, the gap between germline ends came to 18 bases. The germline V gene has CDR1 DFQATT and CDR2 SNEGSKA (reference sequence). In DNA form, the CDR3 reads TGCAGTGCTAAAGATATAAGGGGAAGGGCCGGGGAGCTGTTTTTT. Its protein product is CSAKDIRGRAGELFF.

This clonotype was seen once. CDR3 region: CSARRISGRAVDEQFF. The CDR3 DNA reads as TGCAGCGCCCGCCGAATTAGCGGGAGGGCCGTCGATGAGCAGTTCTTC. V usage is TRBV29-1 and J usage is TRBJ2-1, with 11 positions matching TRBD2. V gave up 7 bases and J gave up 8 bases; unmatched junction bases: 16. The CDR3 length is 16 residues. CDR1 and CDR2 (germline): SQVTM, ANQGSEA.

This clonotype has at least ten counts. The chain uses TRBV5-1 and TRBJ1-1; 7 positions match TRBD1. The germline CDR1 and CDR2 sequences are SGHRS and YFSETQ. V lost 4 bases to trimming and J lost 1 base; unmatched junction nucleotides: 4. This CDR3 contains 14 residues. In nucleotides, the CDR3 is TGCGCCAGCAGCATCCGGACAGGGAACACTGAAGCTTTCTTT. This sequence encodes CASSIRTGNTEAFF.

In this sample, this clonotype turned up many times. The rearrangement uses TRBV6-2 or TRBV6-3 and TRBJ1-1, with 7 bases matching TRBD1. V shed 7 bases, J shed 0 bases, and the junction held 11 bases outside the gene matches. This CDR3 has 16 amino acids. CDR1 and CDR2 (germline): MNHEY, SVGEGT. The DNA of the CDR3 is TGTGCCAGCAACCCATGGGACAGACCCATGAACACTGAAGCTTTCTTT. Its protein product is CASNPWDRPMNTEAFF.

In this sample, this clonotype turned up many times. The rearrangement links TRBV6-1 to TRBJ2-3; D is ambiguous. Germline V gene data show CDR1 as MNHNS and CDR2 as SASEGT. The CDR3 has 11 residues. Trimming pared 8 bases from V and 8 bases from J, leaving 11 bases between. The CDR3 DNA sequence: TGTGCCAGCGGAGAGTCGGCTACGCAGTATTTT. This gives the protein CASGESATQYF.

This clonotype has just a few counts. The DNA for the CDR3 is TGCAGTGCTAGAAGAGGACAGGGGGTTGGGCGGGATTACAATGAGCAGTTCTTC. This encodes CSARRGQGVGRDYNEQFF. V gene TRBV20-1 combines with J gene TRBJ2-1; 10 bases align to TRBD1. The CDR3 has 18 amino acids. The V and J ends lost 2 bases and 4 bases, in that order; junction bases with no gene match: 14. Per the germline V gene, CDR1 is DFQATT and CDR2 is SNEGSKA (reference sequence).

This clonotype has at least ten counts. The genes are TRBV5-1 and TRBJ2-7; either TRBD1 or TRBD2 may fit D (7 bases each). The germline V gene has CDR1 SGHRS and CDR2 YFSETQ. CDR3 length: 14 residues. V was shortened by 9 bases and J by 2 bases, with 18 bases between the two germline ends. CDR3 DNA: TGCGCCACCACGGTGGGAGGGGGCACCTACGAGCAGTACTTC. Translated: CATTVGGGTYEQYF.

This clonotype was picked up many times. The rearrangement uses TRBV5-8 and TRBJ2-3; D may be TRBD2 (7 bases). CDR1 SGHTS and CDR2 YDEGEE come from the germline V gene. This CDR3 region has 15 residues. V dropped 3 bases and J dropped 6 bases, with 17 bases sitting between them. The DNA of the CDR3 is TGTGCCAGCAGCTCGTACAGGGCGGGAGCGGATACGCAGTATTTT. Residues: CASSSYRAGADTQYF.